These 26 T cell receptor beta chains share one sample of origin, sequenced in a study of regulatory T cells in long-lasting Graves disease (dated by TCRdb to about 2021). Read against the paper, the sample's time point label means: newly diagnosed GD, antithyroid drugs for less than 3 months. For both TCR sequencing and RNA sequencing, RNA was extracted from PBMCs in TRIzol. Receptor amplification or capture employed multiplex PCR. Sequencing was performed on an Illumina HiSeq 4000. To build TCR beta libraries, CDR3 regions were amplified by Arm-PCR using iRepertoire HTBI primers. In TCRdb, the public reads were trimmed at Q25 with fastp and aligned with MiXCR, with productive beta chains retained. CDR3 protein duplicates are merged, each entry listing the most common genes and DNA. Recorded for this sample are hundreds of thousands of distinct CDR3 sequences; approximately 16% of them occurred a single time. The ten largest clones take up around 13% of the sample.

The sample was also linked to a second study, of T cells in Graves' hyperthyroidism and ophthalmopathy.

Sequences were derived from peripheral blood mononuclear cells (PBMCs), sampled at new diagnosis, from a patient treated with antithyroid drugs. The receptor set was obtained from a man between 18 and 29 years old with Graves disease. Donor details come from another sample of the same person, matched by shared clones.

This clonotype was seen more than once but under ten times. This chain connects TRBV19 to TRBJ2-7; D is tentatively TRBD1 or TRBD2 (5 bases each). V was pared by 4 bases and J by 0 bases, with 13 bases between. Germline lookup yields CDR1 LNHDA and CDR2 SQIVND (reference sequence). This CDR3 has 15 amino acids. The DNA for the CDR3 is TGTGCCAGTAGTACCGAGTCAGGGAGCTCCTACGAGCAGTACTTC. The encoded protein is CASSTESGSSYEQYF.

This clonotype was counted at least ten times. The chain carries TRBV3-1 and TRBJ1-1; D is unresolved. CDR3 size: 14 residues. The V gene lost 0 bases and the J gene lost 11 bases, with 16 bases spanning the gap. Per the germline V gene, CDR1 is LGHDT and CDR2 is YNNKEL (reference sequence). CDR3 region: CASSQELTHGNAFF. DNA for the CDR3: TGTGCCAGCAGCCAAGAGTTAACTCACGGTAATGCTTTCTTT. Drawing the rest from reference TRBV3-1 and TRBJ1-1, the complete variable domain is DTAVSQTPKYLVTQMGNDKSIKCEQNLGHDTMYWYKQDSKKFLKIMFSYNNKELIINETVPNRFSPKSPDKAHLNLHINSLELGDSAVYFCASSQELTHGNAFFGQGTRLTVV.

This clonotype was found many times. CDR3 in DNA: TGCAGTGCTAACCGCAGGGTCTATCAGCCCCAGCATTTT. This encodes CSANRRVYQPQHF. The rearrangement links TRBV20-1 to TRBJ1-5; D may be TRBD1 (5 bases). This CDR3 region has 13 residues. V was shortened by 4 bases and J by 5 bases, with 12 bases between the two germline ends. CDR1 is DFQATT and CDR2 is SNEGSKA in the germline V gene (reference sequence).

There are a few counts of this clonotype. This chain uses TRBV6-1 with TRBJ1-3; tentative D call: TRBD1 (6 bases). Germline-derived CDR1 and CDR2 are MNHNS and SASEGT. Trimming cost V 8 bases and J 4 bases, with 12 bases left between them. This CDR3 region has 13 residues. This chain's CDR3 is CASRGGAGNTIYF. The CDR3 DNA reads TGTGCCAGCCGAGGGGGAGCAGGAAACACCATATATTTT.

This clonotype was detected many times. The J gene is TRBJ1-4, the V gene TRBV7-9; 8 nucleotides line up with TRBD1. Germline loops: CDR1 SEHNR, CDR2 FQNEAQ (reference sequence). CDR3 length equals 14 residues. The ends lost 4 bases at V and 8 bases at J; junction bases unmatched: 6. The CDR3 DNA is TGTGCCAGCAGCTACCCGGACAGGGCCGAAAAACTGTTTTTT. Its protein is CASSYPDRAEKLFF.

This clonotype was picked up many times. The V gene is TRBV6-1, the J gene TRBJ2-1; TRBD1 is a possible D gene (6 bases). This CDR3 is built from 15 residues. V gave up 7 bases and J gave up 0 bases, with 13 bases separating them. The germline V gene encodes CDR1 MNHNS and CDR2 SASEGT. The CDR3 coding sequence is TGTGCCAGCACGGACAGCATCCACTCCTACAATGAGCAGTTCTTC. It is translated as CASTDSIHSYNEQFF.

This clonotype was seen ten or more times. The chain links TRBV12-3 or TRBV12-4 to TRBJ1-5, with D possibly matching TRBD1 (5 bases). The CDR3 is 15 amino acids. The V and J ends lost 3 bases and 6 bases respectively, with 15 bases between them. CDR3 loop: CASSFQGGRTQPQHF. The CDR3 bases are TGTGCCAGCAGTTTTCAGGGAGGAAGGACTCAGCCCCAGCATTTT.

The chain recombines TRBV12-3 or TRBV12-4 with TRBJ2-1; D is undetermined. The CDR3 totals 12 residues. Between the trimmed V and J ends, which lost 8 bases and 6 bases, there was a span of 11 bases. The CDR3 loop is CASARAGNEQFF. For the CDR3, the DNA is TGTGCCAGCGCTCGAGCTGGCAATGAGCAGTTCTTC.

The J gene is TRBJ2-7, the V gene TRBV3-1; D is perhaps TRBD2 (6 bases). Germline lookup yields CDR1 LGHDT and CDR2 YNNKEL (reference sequence). Trimming removed 0 bases at V and 4 bases at J, with 13 bases between. The CDR3 extends over 15 amino acids. The CDR3 is CASSQEHGRGYEQYF. The CDR3 region has the DNA TGTGCCAGCAGCCAAGAGCACGGGAGAGGGTACGAGCAGTACTTC.

This clonotype was recorded at least ten times. Compared with germline, one end of the junction differs, possibly owing to a read error. The genes are TRBV7-7 and TRBJ2-7; D is unresolved. Germline CDR1 reads SSHAT; CDR2 reads FNYEAQ (reference sequence). The CDR3 extends over 13 amino acids. The CDR3 here is CASSLVIGYEQYF. CDR3 in DNA: TGTGCTAGCAGCTTAGTAATTGGCTACGAGCAGTACTTC.

This clonotype has more than one count but fewer than ten. This rearrangement joins TRBV5-1 to TRBJ1-3; D not resolved. Germline V gene data show CDR1 as SGHRS and CDR2 as YFSETQ. The CDR3 covers 14 residues. The ends were cut back, 1 base at V and 3 bases at J, with 8 bases in the middle. The CDR3 coding sequence is TGCGCCAGCAGCTTGTCCGGGGATGGAAACACCATATATTTT. Encoded protein: CASSLSGDGNTIYF.

The table lists this clonotype with many counts. The chain links TRBV28 to TRBJ1-1, with unresolved D. Between the trimmed V and J ends, which lost 7 bases and 4 bases, there was a span of 22 bases. This CDR3 has 16 amino acids. Germline lookup yields CDR1 MDHEN and CDR2 SYDVKM. CDR3 DNA sequence: TGTGCCAGCAAATTTCGGCCTGGAACTTGGTTCACTGAAGCTTTCTTT. Protein sequence: CASKFRPGTWFTEAFF.

CDR3 coding DNA: TGTGCCAGCAGTTGGACACTGGAGGAGGATCAGCCCCAGCATTTT. It encodes CASSWTLEEDQPQHF. The rearrangement links TRBV7-9 to TRBJ1-5; TRBD1 might be the D (5 bases). Trimming cost V 6 bases and J 5 bases, with 17 bases left between them. Germline V gene sequence: CDR1 SEHNR, CDR2 FQNEAQ (reference sequence). The CDR3 sequence is 15 residues long.

This clonotype was recorded a few times. At one end, the junction sequence differs from germline, possibly due to a read error. The rearrangement uses TRBV12-3 or TRBV12-4 and TRBJ2-7; 9 positions agree with TRBD1. This CDR3 comprises 13 residues. CDR3 loop: CASSLGGTGHLDF. Here the CDR3 DNA reads TGTGCCAGCAGTTTAGGTGGGACAGGGCATCTGGACTTC.

This clonotype came up a few times. The CDR3 loop is CASSLQGGTKETQYF. In DNA form, the CDR3 reads TGTGCCAGCAGCTTGCAGGGGGGTACTAAAGAGACCCAGTACTTC. The chain is built from TRBV5-4 and TRBJ2-5, with D perhaps TRBD1 (7 bases). This CDR3 is built from 15 residues. Germline-derived CDR1 and CDR2 are SGHNT and YYREEE (reference sequence). V lost 1 base to trimming and J lost 3 bases, with 13 bases between them. Looking up the rest from reference TRBV5-4 and TRBJ2-5 gives the full variable domain: ETGVTQSPTHLIKTRGQQVTLRCSSQSGHNTVSWYQQALGQGPQFIFQYYREEENGRGNFPPRFSGLQFPNYSSELNVNALELDDSALYLCASSLQGGTKETQYFGPGTRLLVL.

With regard to this clonotype: A much larger clone lies one base from this, so it may be a read error. The rearrangement joins TRBV20-1 to TRBJ2-7, with 7 nucleotides matching TRBD1. The V gene end was trimmed by 5 bases and the J gene end by 4 bases; junction bases not matched to a gene: 8. The CDR3 sequence is 13 residues long. In germline, CDR1 is DFQATT, CDR2 SNEGSKA (reference sequence). This chain's CDR3 is CSAFGQVMYEQYF. DNA for the CDR3: TGCAGTGCTTTTGGACAGGTTATGTACGAGCAGTACTTC.

In this sample, this clonotype turned up a few times. V gene TRBV7-2 combines with J gene TRBJ2-3, with D hard to call. The CDR3 covers 13 residues. Per germline, CDR1 SGHTA and CDR2 FQGNSA. V gave up 2 bases and J gave up 6 bases, with 9 bases separating them. In nucleotides, the CDR3 is TGTGCCAGCAGCTTATCGAGATCGGATACGCAGTATTTT. It codes for CASSLSRSDTQYF.

In its sample, this clonotype was seen many times. V and J are TRBV11-2 and TRBJ1-4, with D possibly matching TRBD1 (5 bases). CDR1 is SGHAT, CDR2 FQNNGV, per germline. The V end lost 1 base, the J end lost 7 bases, and 13 bases lay between the germline ends. The CDR3 length is 15 residues. The DNA for the CDR3 is TGTGCCAGCAGCTTAGTGGAGCAGGGAGGTGAAAAACTGTTTTTT. It translates to CASSLVEQGGEKLFF. Drawing the rest from reference TRBV11-2 and TRBJ1-4, the complete variable domain is EAGVAQSPRYKIIEKRQSVAFWCNPISGHATLYWYQQILGQGPKLLIQFQNNGVVDDSQLPKDRFSAERLKGVDSTLKIQPAKLEDSAVYLCASSLVEQGGEKLFFGSGTQLSVL.

This clonotype was found many times. The chain recombines TRBV7-9 with TRBJ1-5; D not certain. The CDR3 covers 14 residues. Germline V gene data show CDR1 as SEHNR and CDR2 as FQNEAQ (reference sequence). The V end was cut by 1 base, the J end by 6 bases, with 10 bases between. CDR3 sequence (DNA): TGTGCCAGCAGCTTAGGAGGATTGGGTCAGCCCCAGCATTTT. Translating gives CASSLGGLGQPQHF.

A note on this clonotype: Since a much larger clone is just one base distant, this may be a read error. The V call is TRBV3-1, the J call TRBJ2-7; the D is unclear. Germline V gene data show CDR1 as LGHDT and CDR2 as YNNKEL (reference sequence). There are 14 residues in the CDR3. The CDR3 protein is CASSPTSSSCEQYF. The CDR3 bases are TGTGCCAGCAGCCCCACCTCAAGCTCCTGCGAGCAGTACTTC.

The chain employs TRBV15 and TRBJ2-7; D might be TRBD2 (5 bases). Trimming pared 6 bases from V and 0 bases from J, leaving 18 bases between. Germline assignment: CDR1 LNHNV and CDR2 YYDKDF (reference sequence). The CDR3 is 16 amino acids. This CDR3 reads CATRGGGRTNSYEQYF. Here the CDR3 DNA reads TGTGCCACCAGAGGAGGTGGCAGGACCAACTCCTACGAGCAGTACTTC. The variable domain in full, with the rest retrieved from reference TRBV15 and TRBJ2-7, is DAMVIQNPRYQVTQFGKPVTLSCSQTLNHNVMYWYQQKSSQAPKLLFHYYDKDFNNEADTPDNFQSRRPNTSFCFLDIRSPGLGDTAMYLCATRGGGRTNSYEQYFGPGTRLTVT.

Notes on this clonotype: Here the CDR3 omits its conserved ending phenylalanine or tryptophan, so a read error is the likely source. The chain links TRBV30 to TRBJ1-6; D not resolved. With 2 bases removed from V and 9 bases from J, the gap between germline ends came to 11 bases. Germline CDR1 reads GTSNPN; CDR2 reads SVGIG (reference sequence). The CDR3 spans 13 residues. The chain's CDR3 is CAWSRFSGSPLHL. In DNA form, the CDR3 reads TGTGCCTGGAGTCGGTTCTCCGGTTCACCCCTCCACCTT.

This chain joins TRBV12-3 or TRBV12-4 and TRBJ1-5; tentative D call: TRBD1 (6 bases). The CDR3 spans 14 residues. Between the trimmed V and J ends, which lost 0 bases and 5 bases, there was a span of 8 bases. CDR3: CASSLARGHQPQHF. The DNA of the CDR3 is TGTGCCAGCAGTTTAGCGCGGGGGCATCAGCCCCAGCATTTT.

Here the CDR3 DNA reads TGTGCCAGCAGTTTATCGGTGAGCTCTGGAAACACCATATATTTT. Protein: CASSLSVSSGNTIYF. The rearrangement uses TRBV27 and TRBJ1-3; D remains unclear. This CDR3 has 15 amino acids. Deletions cut 0 bases from V and 0 bases from J, with 6 bases between. CDR1 is MNHEY, CDR2 SMNVEV, per germline (reference sequence).

The table lists this clonotype with many counts. The rearrangement joins TRBV28 to TRBJ1-1, with D possibly being TRBD1 (5 bases). The CDR3 contains 12 residues. CDR1 is MDHEN, CDR2 SYDVKM, per germline. The V end lost 0 bases, the J end lost 11 bases, and 10 bases lay between the germline ends. The CDR3 reads CASSLWGGGAFF. CDR3 nucleotides: TGTGCCAGCAGTTTATGGGGGGGGGGGGCTTTCTTT.

This clonotype was detected a few times. The chain is built from TRBV11-2 and TRBJ1-1; D gene ambiguous. CDR1 and CDR2 (germline): SGHAT, FQNNGV. Trimming removed 5 bases at V and 0 bases at J, with 16 bases between. The length of the CDR3 is 16 residues. In nucleotides, the CDR3 is TGTGCCAGCAGCGCAGGACCTCTTACCATGAACACTGAAGCTTTCTTT. It encodes CASSAGPLTMNTEAFF.